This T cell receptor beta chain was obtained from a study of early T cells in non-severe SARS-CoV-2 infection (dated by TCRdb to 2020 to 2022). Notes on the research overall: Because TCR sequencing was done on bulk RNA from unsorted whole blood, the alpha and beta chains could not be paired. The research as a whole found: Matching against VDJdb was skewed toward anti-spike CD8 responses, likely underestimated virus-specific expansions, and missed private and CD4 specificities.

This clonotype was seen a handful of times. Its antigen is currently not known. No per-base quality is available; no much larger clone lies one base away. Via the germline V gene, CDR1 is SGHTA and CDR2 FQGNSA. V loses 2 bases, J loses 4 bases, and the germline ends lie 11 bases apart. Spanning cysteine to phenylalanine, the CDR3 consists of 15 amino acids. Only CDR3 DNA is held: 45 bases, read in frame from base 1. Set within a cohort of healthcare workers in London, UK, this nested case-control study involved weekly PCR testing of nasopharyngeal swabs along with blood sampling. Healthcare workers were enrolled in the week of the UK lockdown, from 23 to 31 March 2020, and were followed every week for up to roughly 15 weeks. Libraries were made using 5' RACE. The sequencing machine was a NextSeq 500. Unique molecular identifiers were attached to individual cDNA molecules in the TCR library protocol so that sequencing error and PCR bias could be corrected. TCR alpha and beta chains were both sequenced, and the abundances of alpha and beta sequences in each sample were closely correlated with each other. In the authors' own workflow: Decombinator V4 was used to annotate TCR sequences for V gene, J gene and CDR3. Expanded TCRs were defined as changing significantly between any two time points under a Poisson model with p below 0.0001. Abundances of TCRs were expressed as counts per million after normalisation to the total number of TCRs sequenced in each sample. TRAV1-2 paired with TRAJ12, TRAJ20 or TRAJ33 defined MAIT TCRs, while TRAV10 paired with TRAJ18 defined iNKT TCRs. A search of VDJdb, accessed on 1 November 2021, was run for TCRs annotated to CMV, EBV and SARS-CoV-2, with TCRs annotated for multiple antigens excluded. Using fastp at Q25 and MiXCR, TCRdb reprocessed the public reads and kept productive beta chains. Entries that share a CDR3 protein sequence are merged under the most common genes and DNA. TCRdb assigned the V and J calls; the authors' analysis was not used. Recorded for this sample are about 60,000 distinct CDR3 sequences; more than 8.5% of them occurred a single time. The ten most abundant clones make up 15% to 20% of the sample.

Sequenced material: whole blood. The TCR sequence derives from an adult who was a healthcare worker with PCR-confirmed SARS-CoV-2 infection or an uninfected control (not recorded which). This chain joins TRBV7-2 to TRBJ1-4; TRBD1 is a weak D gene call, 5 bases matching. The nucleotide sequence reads TGTGCCAGCAGCTTACCGGGACGGGGTAATGAAAAACTGTTTTTT. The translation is CASSLPGRGNEKLFF. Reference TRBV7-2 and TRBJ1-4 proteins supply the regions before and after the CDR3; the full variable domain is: GAGVSQSPSNKVTEKGKDVELRCDPISGHTALYWYRQSLGQGLEFLIYFQGNSAPDKSGLPSDRFSAERTGGSVSTLTIQRTQQEDSAVYLCASSLPGRGNEKLFFGSGTQLSVL.